This T cell receptor (beta chain) was found in a study of cytomegalovirus exposure and HLA in healthy donors. The study, taken as a whole, reports: Most of the TCR beta V segments (in an earlier analysis) were productive either about 87% or about 30% of the time.

The V end was cut by 6 bases, the J end by 2 bases, with 10 bases between. The CDR3 loop spans 14 amino acids. CDR1 and CDR2 (germline): MDHEN, SYDVKM. Turning to this clone: No antigen is known for it.

Primers: 60 Vbeta forward and 13 Jbeta reverse. Clones were read by immunoSEQ multiplex PCR, and TCRdb kept only the in-frame ones, dropping some. This table holds some 150,000 clones, around 77% found once. The source of this sequence is a man aged 30 to 45 in good health and CMV-seropositive. Sequenced: PBMCs. J is TRBJ2-2 and V is TRBV28; no definite D call. The CDR3 DNA follows: TGTGCCAGCAGACGGTCGGTAAACACCGGGGAGCTGTTTTTT. Its protein product is CASRRSVNTGELFF.